This TCR beta chain was identified in a study of blood T cells in healthy people across ages. The CDR3 loop spans 15 amino acids. V shed 4 bases, J shed 6 bases, and the junction held 12 bases outside the gene matches. The germline CDR1 and CDR2 sequences are SGHRS and YFSETQ. Overall study findings and caveats: Older age went with lower TCR beta diversity per million T cells, in a roughly linear way.

Comments on this clonotype: The antigen remains unidentified.

Alongside a J-beta primer mix, a sample-barcoded 5' primer served in a second PCR lasting about 7 to 11 cycles. A template-switch adaptor with 12 random nucleotides tagged each cDNA molecule. TCRdb passed the 5' RACE reads through MiXCR, listing each CDR3 protein once. This table holds fewer than 2 million distinct CDR3 sequences, about two fifths found once. This sequence originates from a human donor in good health. The chain joins TRBV5-1 to TRBJ1-2, with 7 positions matching TRBD1. Sequenced material: blood. The CDR3 nucleotides read TGCGCCAGCAGCCCGGGGGGTCAGGGGGTCGATGGCTACACCTTC. The encoded protein is CASSPGGQGVDGYTF.